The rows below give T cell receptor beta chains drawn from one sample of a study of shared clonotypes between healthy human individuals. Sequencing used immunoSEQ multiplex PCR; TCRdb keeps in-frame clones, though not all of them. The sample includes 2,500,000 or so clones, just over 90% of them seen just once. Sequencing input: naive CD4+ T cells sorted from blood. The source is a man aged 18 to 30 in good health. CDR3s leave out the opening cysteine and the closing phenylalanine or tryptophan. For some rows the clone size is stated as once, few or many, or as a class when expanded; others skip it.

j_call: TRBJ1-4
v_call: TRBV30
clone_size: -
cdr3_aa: AWSGGGSEKLF

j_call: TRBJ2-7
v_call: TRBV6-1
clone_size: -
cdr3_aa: ASSESLGYYEQY

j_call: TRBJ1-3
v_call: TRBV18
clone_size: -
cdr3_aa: ASSPARSGNTIY

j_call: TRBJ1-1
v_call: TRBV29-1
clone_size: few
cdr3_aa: SIGGGLNTEAF

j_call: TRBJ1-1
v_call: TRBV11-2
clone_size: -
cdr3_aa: ASSLDRGGLNTEAF

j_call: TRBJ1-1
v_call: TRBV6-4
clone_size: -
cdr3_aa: ASLRNEAF

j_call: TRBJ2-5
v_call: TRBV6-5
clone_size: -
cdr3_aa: ASNGSPQETQY

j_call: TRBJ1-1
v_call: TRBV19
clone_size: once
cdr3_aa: ASSKVEVTEAF

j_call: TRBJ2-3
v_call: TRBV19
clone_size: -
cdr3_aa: ASTRTGGTTDTQY

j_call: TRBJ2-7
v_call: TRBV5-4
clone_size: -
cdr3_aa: ASSSGGRDRGREQY

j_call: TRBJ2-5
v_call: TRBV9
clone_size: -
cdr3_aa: ASSVTSQETQY

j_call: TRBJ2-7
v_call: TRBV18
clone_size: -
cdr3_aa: ASSPMRGSSYEQY

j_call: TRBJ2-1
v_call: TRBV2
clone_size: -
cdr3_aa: ASSVALAGDNEQF

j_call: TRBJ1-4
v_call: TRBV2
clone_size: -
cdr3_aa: ASSEIRNEKLF

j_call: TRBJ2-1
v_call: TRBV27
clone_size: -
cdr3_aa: ASSPPTSGTYNEQF

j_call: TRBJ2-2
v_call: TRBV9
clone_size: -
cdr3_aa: ASSVAGGGTGELF

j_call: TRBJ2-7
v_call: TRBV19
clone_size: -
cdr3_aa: ASSRTTSGSSYEQY

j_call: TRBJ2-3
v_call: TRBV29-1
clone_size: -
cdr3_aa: SVEALADTQY

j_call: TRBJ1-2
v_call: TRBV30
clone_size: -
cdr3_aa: ARRRTDGYGYT

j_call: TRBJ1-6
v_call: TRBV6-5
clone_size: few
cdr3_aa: ASRGTGNSPLH

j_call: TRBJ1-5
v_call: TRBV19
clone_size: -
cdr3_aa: ASSYGQGYGQPQH

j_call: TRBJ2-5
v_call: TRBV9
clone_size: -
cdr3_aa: ASSPRTGTETQY

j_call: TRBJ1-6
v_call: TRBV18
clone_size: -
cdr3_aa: ASSPPATGGYSPLH

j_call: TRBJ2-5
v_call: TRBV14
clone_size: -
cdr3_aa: ASSQLGPETQY

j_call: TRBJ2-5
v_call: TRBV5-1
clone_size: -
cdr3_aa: ASSLVGSGSWETQY

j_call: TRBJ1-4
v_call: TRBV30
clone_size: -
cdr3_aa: AWSMTGGTNEKLF

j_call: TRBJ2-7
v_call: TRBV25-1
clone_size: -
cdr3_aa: ASSDTRKGISYEQY

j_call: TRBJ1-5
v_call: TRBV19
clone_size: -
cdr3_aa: ASTKIEGPHQPQH

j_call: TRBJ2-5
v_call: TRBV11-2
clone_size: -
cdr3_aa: ASSLVAATGVKTQY

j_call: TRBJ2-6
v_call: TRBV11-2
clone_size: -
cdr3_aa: ASSFARGQILSGANVLT

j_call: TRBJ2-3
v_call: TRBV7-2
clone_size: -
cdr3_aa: ASSLDGTSGTDTQY

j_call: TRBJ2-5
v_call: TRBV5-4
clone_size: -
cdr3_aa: ASSRDRGTETQY

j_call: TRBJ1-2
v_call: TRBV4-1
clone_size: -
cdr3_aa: ASSQDGQGIYYGYT